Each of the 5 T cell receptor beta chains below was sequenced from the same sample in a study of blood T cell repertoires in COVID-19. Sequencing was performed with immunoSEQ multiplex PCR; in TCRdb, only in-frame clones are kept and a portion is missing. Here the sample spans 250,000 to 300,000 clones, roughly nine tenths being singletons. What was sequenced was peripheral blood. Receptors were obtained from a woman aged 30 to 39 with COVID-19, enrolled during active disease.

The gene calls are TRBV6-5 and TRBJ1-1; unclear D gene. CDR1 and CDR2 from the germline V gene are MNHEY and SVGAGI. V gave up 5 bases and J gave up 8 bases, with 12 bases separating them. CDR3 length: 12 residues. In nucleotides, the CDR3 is TGTGCCAGCAGTCCGCCGGGTATCGAAGCTTTCTTT. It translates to CASSPPGIEAFF.

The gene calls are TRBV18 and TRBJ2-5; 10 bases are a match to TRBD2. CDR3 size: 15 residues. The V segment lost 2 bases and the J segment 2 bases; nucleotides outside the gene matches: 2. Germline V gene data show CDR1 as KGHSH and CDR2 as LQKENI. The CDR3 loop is CASSPRTSGQETQYF. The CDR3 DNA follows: TGTGCCAGCTCACCAAGGACTAGCGGACAAGAGACCCAGTACTTC.

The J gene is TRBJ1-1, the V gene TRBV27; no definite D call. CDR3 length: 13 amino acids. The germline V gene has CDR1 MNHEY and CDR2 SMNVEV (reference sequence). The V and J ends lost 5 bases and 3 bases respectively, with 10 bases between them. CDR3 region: CASSPDADTEAFF. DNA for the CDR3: TGTGCCAGCAGTCCAGATGCGGACACTGAAGCTTTCTTT.

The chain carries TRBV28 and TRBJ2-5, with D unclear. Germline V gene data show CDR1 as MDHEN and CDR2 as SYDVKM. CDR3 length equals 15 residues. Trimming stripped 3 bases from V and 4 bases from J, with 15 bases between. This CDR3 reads CASSFASRVPETQYF. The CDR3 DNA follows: TGTGCCAGCAGTTTTGCGAGTAGAGTCCCAGAGACCCAGTACTTC.

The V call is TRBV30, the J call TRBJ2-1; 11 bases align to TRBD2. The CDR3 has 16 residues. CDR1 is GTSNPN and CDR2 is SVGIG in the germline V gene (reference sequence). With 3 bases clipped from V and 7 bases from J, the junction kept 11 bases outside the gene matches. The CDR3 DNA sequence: TGTGCCTGGAGCGCCCCTAGCGGGGGGCCTAGAAATGAGCAGTTCTTC. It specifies CAWSAPSGGPRNEQFF. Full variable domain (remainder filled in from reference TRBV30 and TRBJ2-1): SQTIHQWPATLVQPVGSPLSLECTVEGTSNPNLYWYRQAAGRGLQLLFYSVGIGQISSEVPQNLSASRPQDRQFILSSKKLLLSDSGFYLCAWSAPSGGPRNEQFFGPGTRLTVL.